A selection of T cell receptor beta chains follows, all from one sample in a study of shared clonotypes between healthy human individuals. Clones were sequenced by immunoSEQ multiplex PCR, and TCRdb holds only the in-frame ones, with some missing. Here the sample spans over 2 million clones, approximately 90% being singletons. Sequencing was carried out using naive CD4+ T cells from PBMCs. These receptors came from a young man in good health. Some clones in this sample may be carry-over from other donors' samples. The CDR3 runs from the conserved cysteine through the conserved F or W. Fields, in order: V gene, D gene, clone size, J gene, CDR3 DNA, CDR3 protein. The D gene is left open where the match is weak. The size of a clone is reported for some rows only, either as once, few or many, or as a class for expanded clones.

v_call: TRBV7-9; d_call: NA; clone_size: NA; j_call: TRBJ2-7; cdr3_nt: TGTGCCAGCAGCCCTGACCGTCACGAGCAGTACTTC; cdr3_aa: CASSPDRHEQYF
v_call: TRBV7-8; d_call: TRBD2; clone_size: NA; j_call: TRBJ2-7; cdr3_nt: TGTGCCAGCAGCTTAAGGTCTAGCGGAGACTACGAGCAGTACTTC; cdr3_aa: CASSLRSSGDYEQYF
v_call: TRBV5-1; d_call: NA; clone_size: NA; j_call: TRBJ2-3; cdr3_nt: TGCGCCAGCAGCCCGGGACTGAGCACAGATACGCAGTATTTT; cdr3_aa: CASSPGLSTDTQYF
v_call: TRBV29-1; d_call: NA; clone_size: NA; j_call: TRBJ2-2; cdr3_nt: TGCAGCGTTAAGGTGGCCGGGGCAGGGGTTCCCTCCGGGGAGCTGTTTTTT; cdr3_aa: CSVKVAGAGVPSGELFF
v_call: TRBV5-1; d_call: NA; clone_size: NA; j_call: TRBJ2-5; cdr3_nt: TGCGCCAGCAGGTCGGACGGTTATTACCAAGAGACCCAGTACTTC; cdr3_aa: CASRSDGYYQETQYF
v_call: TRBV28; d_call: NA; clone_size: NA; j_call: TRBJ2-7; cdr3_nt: TGTGCCAGCAGTCTAGCGGGACAGGGGCACGAGCAGTACTTC; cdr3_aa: CASSLAGQGHEQYF
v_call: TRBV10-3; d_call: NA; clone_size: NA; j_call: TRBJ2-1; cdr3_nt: TGTGCCATCAGTGTAGAAGAAGGCAATGAGCAGTTCTTC; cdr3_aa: CAISVEEGNEQFF
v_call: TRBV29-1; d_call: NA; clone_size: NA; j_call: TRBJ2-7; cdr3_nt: TGCAGCGTTGAGTCTCCCGACGGCACCTACGAGCAGTACTTC; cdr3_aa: CSVESPDGTYEQYF
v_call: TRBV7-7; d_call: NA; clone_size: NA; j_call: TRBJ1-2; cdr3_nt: TGTGCCAGCAGTCCCCTAATCGCTGGGGAGGCGGTTAACTATGGCTACACCTTC; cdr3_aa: CASSPLIAGEAVNYGYTF
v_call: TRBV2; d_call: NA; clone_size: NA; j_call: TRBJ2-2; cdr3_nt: TGTGCCAGCAGGCCGACTCTGTCGAAGAACACCGGGGAGCTGTTTTTT; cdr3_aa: CASRPTLSKNTGELFF
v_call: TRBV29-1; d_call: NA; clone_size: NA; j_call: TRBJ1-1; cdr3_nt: TGCAGCGTTGAGTCTTTGCGGGGGGATCGGAGCACTGAAGCTTTCTTT; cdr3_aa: CSVESLRGDRSTEAFF
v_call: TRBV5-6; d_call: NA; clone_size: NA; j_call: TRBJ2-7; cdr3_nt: TGTGCCAGCAGCTGGAAACCGGGACCCGGCGCCGAGCAGTACTTC; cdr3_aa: CASSWKPGPGAEQYF
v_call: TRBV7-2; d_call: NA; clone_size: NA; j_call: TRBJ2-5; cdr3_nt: TGTGCCAGCAGCCCCCTACAGTCGGGGGCCCAGTACTTC; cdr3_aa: CASSPLQSGAQYF
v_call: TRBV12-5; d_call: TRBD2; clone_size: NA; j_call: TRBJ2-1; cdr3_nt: TGTGCTAGTGGTCCCGGAGAACTAGCGCCGAACTACAATGAGCAGTTCTTC; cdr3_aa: CASGPGELAPNYNEQFF
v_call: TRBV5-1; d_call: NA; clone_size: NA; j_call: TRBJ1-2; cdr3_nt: TGCGCCAGCAGATCTCAGGGTTCCGGTCCCTATGGCTACACCTTC; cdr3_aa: CASRSQGSGPYGYTF
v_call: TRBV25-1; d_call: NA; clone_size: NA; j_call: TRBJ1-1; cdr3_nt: TGTGCCAGCAGTGAACCACAACCGACAGTTTTGAACACTGAAGCTTTCTTT; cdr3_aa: CASSEPQPTVLNTEAFF
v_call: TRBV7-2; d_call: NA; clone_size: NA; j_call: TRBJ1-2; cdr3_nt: TGTGCCAGCAGCTTTGCGATCCAGGAGGGCTACACCTTC; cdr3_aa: CASSFAIQEGYTF
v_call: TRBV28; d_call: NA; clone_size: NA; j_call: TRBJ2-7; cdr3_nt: TGTGCCAGCCGTCTAGCGATAAACGAGCAGTACTTC; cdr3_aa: CASRLAINEQYF
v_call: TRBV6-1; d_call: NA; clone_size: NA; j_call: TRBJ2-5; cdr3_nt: TGTGCCAGCAGTATGGGGGACCGTGGGACCCAGTACTTC; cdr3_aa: CASSMGDRGTQYF
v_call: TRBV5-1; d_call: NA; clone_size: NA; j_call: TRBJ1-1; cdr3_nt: TGCGCCAGCAGCCCGGACCCAAGGGCGACGAACACTGAAGCTTTCTTT; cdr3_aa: CASSPDPRATNTEAFF
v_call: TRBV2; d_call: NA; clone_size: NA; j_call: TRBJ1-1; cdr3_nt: TGTGCCAGCTTCTTGGGGGGGGGCCTCACTGAAGCTTTCTTT; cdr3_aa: CASFLGGGLTEAFF
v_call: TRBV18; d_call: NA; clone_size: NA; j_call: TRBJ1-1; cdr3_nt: TGTGCCAGCTCACTAGCAGACCCGAACACTGAAGCTTTCTTT; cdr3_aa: CASSLADPNTEAFF
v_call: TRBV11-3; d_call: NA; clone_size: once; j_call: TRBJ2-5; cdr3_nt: TGTGCCAGCAGCTTTGGGGTCTCAGAGACCCAGTACTTC; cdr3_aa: CASSFGVSETQYF
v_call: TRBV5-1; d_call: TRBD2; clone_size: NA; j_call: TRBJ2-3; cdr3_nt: TGCGCCAGCAGCTTGGTGGGAGGGGAGATAGGAGATACGCAGTATTTT; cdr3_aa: CASSLVGGEIGDTQYF
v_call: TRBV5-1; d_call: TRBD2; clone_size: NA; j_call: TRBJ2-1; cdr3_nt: TGCGCCAGCAGCCAAACGGGGAGGGTTGAGCAGTTCTTC; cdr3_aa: CASSQTGRVEQFF
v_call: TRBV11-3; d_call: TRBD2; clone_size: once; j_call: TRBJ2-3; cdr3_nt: TGTGCCAGCAGCTTAGTTTATTGGACTAGCGGGAGGGCGGATACGCAGTATTTT; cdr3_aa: CASSLVYWTSGRADTQYF
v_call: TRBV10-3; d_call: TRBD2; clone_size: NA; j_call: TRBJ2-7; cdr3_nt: TGTGCCATCAGTGTCCTAGCGGGAGGCGGGAACGAGCAGTACTTC; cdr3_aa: CAISVLAGGGNEQYF
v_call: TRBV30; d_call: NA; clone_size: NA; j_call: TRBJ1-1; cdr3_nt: TGTGCCTGGAGGAGAGCAGGGAACACTGAAGCTTTCTTT; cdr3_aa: CAWRRAGNTEAFF
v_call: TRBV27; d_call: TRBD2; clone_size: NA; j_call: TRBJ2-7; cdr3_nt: TGTGCCAGCAGTTTCGGACTAGACGACCGCTCCTACGAGCAGTACTTC; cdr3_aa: CASSFGLDDRSYEQYF
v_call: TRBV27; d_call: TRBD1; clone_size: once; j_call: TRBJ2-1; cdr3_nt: TGTGCCAGCAGTCGACCGGACAGGGACGATGAGCAGTTCTTC; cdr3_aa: CASSRPDRDDEQFF
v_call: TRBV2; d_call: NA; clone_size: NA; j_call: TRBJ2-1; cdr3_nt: TGTGCCAGCGGCGTGAACAATGAGCAGTTCTTC; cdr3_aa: CASGVNNEQFF
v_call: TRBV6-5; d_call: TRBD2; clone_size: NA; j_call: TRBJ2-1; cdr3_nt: TGTGCCAGCAGCCTCCGGACTAGCGGCCCACGGGAGCAGTTCTTC; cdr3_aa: CASSLRTSGPREQFF
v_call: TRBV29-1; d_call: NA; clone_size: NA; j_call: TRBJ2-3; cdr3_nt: TGCAGCGTTGGGAGAGATACGCAGTATTTT; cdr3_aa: CSVGRDTQYF
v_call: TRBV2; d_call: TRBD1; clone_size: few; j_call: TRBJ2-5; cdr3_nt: TGTGCCAGCAGTCAATTACAGACAGGGGGAGAGACCCAGTACTTC; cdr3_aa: CASSQLQTGGETQYF
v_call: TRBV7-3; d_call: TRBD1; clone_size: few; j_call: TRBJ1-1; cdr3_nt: TGTGCCAGCAGCCATGATACAGGGGGCGTAGCTTTCTTT; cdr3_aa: CASSHDTGGVAFF
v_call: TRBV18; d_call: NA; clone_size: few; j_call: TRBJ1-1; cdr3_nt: TGTGCCAGCTCATCCGAGGGGAGAATGAACACTGAAGCTTTCTTT; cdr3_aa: CASSSEGRMNTEAFF
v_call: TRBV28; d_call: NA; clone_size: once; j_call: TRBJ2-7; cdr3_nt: TGTGCCAGCAGTTCCGCGTTGGGCTACGAGCAGTACTTC; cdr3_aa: CASSSALGYEQYF
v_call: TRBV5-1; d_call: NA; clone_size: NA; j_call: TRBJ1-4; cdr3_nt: TGCGCCAGCAGCTTGCAGGCGGGGGAGAATGAAAAACTGTTTTTT; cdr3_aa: CASSLQAGENEKLFF
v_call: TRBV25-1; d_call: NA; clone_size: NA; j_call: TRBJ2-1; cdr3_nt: TGTGCCAGCAGTGAACCAGCGGCGAGCACCTACAATGAGCAGTTCTTC; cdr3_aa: CASSEPAASTYNEQFF
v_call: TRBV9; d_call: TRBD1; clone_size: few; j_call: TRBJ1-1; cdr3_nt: TGTGCCAGCAGCGAAACAGGGGGCAAAGCTTTCTTT; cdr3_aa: CASSETGGKAFF
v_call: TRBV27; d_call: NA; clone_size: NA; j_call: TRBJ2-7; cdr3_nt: TGTGCCAGCAGTTTTAACCAGGCGGTAGTTTGGGAGCAGTACTTC; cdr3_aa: CASSFNQAVVWEQYF
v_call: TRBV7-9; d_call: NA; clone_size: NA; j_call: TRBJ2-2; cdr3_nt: TGTGCCAGCAGCGCGGGACATGTTACGGACACCGGGGAGCTGTTTTTT; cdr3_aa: CASSAGHVTDTGELFF
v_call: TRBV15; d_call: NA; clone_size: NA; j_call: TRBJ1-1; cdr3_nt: TGTGCCACCAGCAGAGATCAGGGGAAGGCTTTCTTT; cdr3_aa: CATSRDQGKAFF
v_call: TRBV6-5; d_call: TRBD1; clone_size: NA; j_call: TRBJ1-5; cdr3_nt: TGTGCCAGCAGGCTTAGGACAGGGGAACAGCCCCAGCATTTT; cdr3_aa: CASRLRTGEQPQHF
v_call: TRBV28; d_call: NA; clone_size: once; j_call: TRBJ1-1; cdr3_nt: TGTGCCAGCAGCGCCACTCTGAACACTGAAGCTTTCTTT; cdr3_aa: CASSATLNTEAFF
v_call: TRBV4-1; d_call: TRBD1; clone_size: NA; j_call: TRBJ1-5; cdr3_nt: TGCGCCAGCAGCCTTGACAGGGGCAATCAGCCCCAGCATTTT; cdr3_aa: CASSLDRGNQPQHF
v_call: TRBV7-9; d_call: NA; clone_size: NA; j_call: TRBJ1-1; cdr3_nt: TGTGCCAGCAGCTTAGGGGGGGAACAGGTGAGAGGAGCTTTCTTT; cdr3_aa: CASSLGGEQVRGAFF
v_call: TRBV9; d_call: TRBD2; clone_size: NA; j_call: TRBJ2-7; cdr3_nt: TGTGCCAGCAGCGTTGGTGTGTCGGGAGGGCCGGTTTACGAGCAGTACTTC; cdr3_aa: CASSVGVSGGPVYEQYF
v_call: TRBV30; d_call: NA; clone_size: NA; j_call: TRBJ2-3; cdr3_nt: TGTGCGTCCGCGGGGCCGGCAGATACGCAGTATTTT; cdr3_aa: CASAGPADTQYF
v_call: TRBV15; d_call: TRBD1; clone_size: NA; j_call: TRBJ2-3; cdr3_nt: TGTGCCACCAGCGTAGGGACAGGGGGAAGGACAGATACGCAGTATTTT; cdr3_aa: CATSVGTGGRTDTQYF
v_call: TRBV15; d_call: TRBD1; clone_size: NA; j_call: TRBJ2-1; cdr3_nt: TGTGCCACCAGCAGAGATTCAAGGGGACAGGGGGCAGGATCCTACAATGAGCAGTTCTTC; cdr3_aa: CATSRDSRGQGAGSYNEQFF
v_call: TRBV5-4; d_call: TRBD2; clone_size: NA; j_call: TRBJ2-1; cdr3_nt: TGTGCCAGCAGCCCGCCGGGGAGTGCGGGAGATAAAAATGAGCAGTTCTTC; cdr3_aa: CASSPPGSAGDKNEQFF
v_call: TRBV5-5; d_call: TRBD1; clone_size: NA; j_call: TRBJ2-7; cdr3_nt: TGTGCCAGCAGCATCAGTCCCGTGGGACAGGAGGCCTACGAGCAGTACTTC; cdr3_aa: CASSISPVGQEAYEQYF
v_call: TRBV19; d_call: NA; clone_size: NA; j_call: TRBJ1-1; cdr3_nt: TGTGCCAGTACCTCATTTCAGGGCTCGAACACTGAAGCTTTCTTT; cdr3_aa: CASTSFQGSNTEAFF
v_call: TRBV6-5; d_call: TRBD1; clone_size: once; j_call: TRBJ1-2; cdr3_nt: TGTGCCAGCAGTTACTCGCCCGCAGGGGGGTATGGCTACACCTTC; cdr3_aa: CASSYSPAGGYGYTF